This T cell receptor (beta chain) was sequenced in a study of blood T cell repertoires in COVID-19. Study as a whole: PBMCs, B-cell-depleted T cells, or T cells provided the cDNA or gDNA that made up the material.

J lost 6 bases, V lost 7 bases, and 9 bases had no gene match. The CDR3 runs 16 residues. Germline V gene sequence: CDR1 MDHEN, CDR2 SYDVKM. Authors' data handling: Amplification from reference gene primers served as the basis for estimated nucleated cell counts. TCRdb's table, derived via immunoSEQ multiplex PCR, lists solely in-frame clones and lacks some. V, J and clone size are taken as reported in that table, and D and trimming were inferred from the DNA itself. The profile shows around 100,000 clones, about nine tenths of them singletons. V is TRBV28 and J is TRBJ2-2; TRBD1 aligns across 12 bases. Sequencing used peripheral blood. This TCR was recovered from a woman aged 80 or older in a cohort sampled during active COVID-19. In DNA, the CDR3 is TGTGCCAGCATCTTCTCCGGGACAGGGGGCCCCGGGGAGCTGTTTTTT. Encoded protein: CASIFSGTGGPGELFF.